This T cell receptor beta chain was recovered during a study of OX40 agonist ivuxolimab in advanced cancers. CDR3 length: 15 amino acids. Germline CDR1 and CDR2: SGHDT and YYEEEE. Trimming shortened V by 2 bases and J by 8 bases, and 17 bases separated the two germline ends. Study-level results: On average, CD8+ T cells had more expanded clones than CD4+. Blood T cells, both CD4+ and CD8+, expanded clonally by week 6 at 0.1 to 3.0 mg/kg.

Only in-frame clones appear in the TCRdb table, and some are missing; sequencing was by immunoSEQ multiplex PCR. The sample has 95,000 or so clones, about 85% seen once; the top ten hold about 3.8%. Notes on this clone: The antigen remains undetermined.

This specimen was CD4+ or CD8+ T cells sorted from blood, taken in a trial of the OX40 agonist ivuxolimab. The chain carries TRBV5-6 and TRBJ2-1; D is possibly TRBD2 (6 bases). This clonotype was sampled from an adult with an advanced solid tumor such as melanoma, head and neck, liver or kidney cancer. The chain's CDR3 is CASSLFPGTPDEQFF. The CDR3, as DNA: TGTGCCAGCAGCTTATTCCCCGGGACTCCCGATGAGCAGTTCTTC. Full variable domain (missing parts from reference TRBV5-6 and TRBJ2-1): DAGVTQSPTHLIKTRGQQVTLRCSPKSGHDTVSWYQQALGQGPQFIFQYYEEEERQRGNFPDRFSGHQFPNYSSELNVNALLLGDSALYLCASSLFPGTPDEQFFGPGTRLTVL.